This TCR beta chain was captured by sequencing in a study of T-cell memory formation after mild COVID-19. Study-level information: Each donor largely had its own TCR clusters. Findings and caveats of the study: CM and EM subsets held most contracting CD4+ clones; EMRA held CD8+ ones.

For this clonotype: The antigen is unknown.

TCRdb re-called the 5' RACE reads through MiXCR, storing one row per CDR3 protein. This sample has approximately 260,000 distinct CDR3 sequences, with 16% found just once. Losses at the gene ends were 4 bases for V and 6 bases for J; bases not matched to a gene: 10. This CDR3 region has 15 residues. Germline V gene lookup returns CDR1 SEHNR and CDR2 FQNEAQ (reference sequence). The receptor's source is a man aged 18 to 35 who had mild COVID-19 (a few samples of this study predate the infection). Cell type and time point are not known. Material for sequencing was PBMCs or a T cell subset sorted from them (not recorded which). This chain uses TRBV7-9 with TRBJ1-2; 8 bases agree with TRBD1. The CDR3 DNA is TGTGCCAGCAGCTCGACATCGGACAGGGCGAATGGCTACACCTTC. Translation gives CASSSTSDRANGYTF.